The 13 T cell receptor beta chains listed next were all sequenced from one sample in a study of identifying expanded T cells in peripheral blood. TCRdb keeps only in-frame clones here, not all; method: immunoSEQ multiplex PCR. Among tens of thousands of clones listed, about four fifths were seen once. Material: blood. The source of these receptors is a person aged 18 to 69 in good health.

V and J are TRBV6-6 and TRBJ1-3; D is ambiguous. The V gene's germline CDR1 is MNHNY and CDR2 SVGAGI (reference sequence). Trimming left V 4 bases short and J 0 bases short, with 7 bases between. The CDR3 sequence is 14 residues long. The CDR3 nucleotides read TGTGCCAGCAGTTCAGAGGTCTCTGGAAACACCATATATTTT. This translates into CASSSEVSGNTIYF.

The V gene is TRBV15, the J gene TRBJ2-3; a weak D match, TRBD2 (5 bases). Deletions cut 0 bases from V and 1 base from J, with 8 bases between. Per the germline V gene, CDR1 is LNHNV and CDR2 is YYDKDF (reference sequence). The CDR3 loop spans 15 amino acids. CDR3 DNA: TGTGCCACCAGCAGAGAGCGGGCGGGCACAGATACGCAGTATTTT. The encoded protein is CATSRERAGTDTQYF.

The rearrangement links TRBV5-5 to TRBJ1-2; weak D call: TRBD1 (5 bases). This CDR3 is 14 amino acids long. Germline loops: CDR1 SGHKS, CDR2 YYEKEE (reference sequence). V was shortened by 4 bases and J by 7 bases, with 17 bases between the two germline ends. The CDR3 loop is CASSRGTQGFGYTF. The CDR3 coding sequence is TGTGCCAGCAGCCGGGGGACCCAAGGGTTTGGCTACACCTTC.

The chain recombines TRBV18 with TRBJ2-7; 13 bases agree with TRBD2. Germline V gene data show CDR1 as KGHSH and CDR2 as LQKENI. The V gene end was trimmed by 5 bases and the J gene end by 4 bases; junction bases not matched to a gene: 5. The CDR3 consists of 15 residues. CDR3 in amino acids: CASSTGTSGKYEQYF. The CDR3 coding sequence is TGTGCCAGCTCAACCGGGACTAGCGGGAAATACGAGCAGTACTTC.

V gene TRBV6-5 combines with J gene TRBJ1-1; D is unclear. V shed 0 bases and J shed 1 base, with 6 bases lying between them. The CDR3 has 14 amino acids. Germline V gives CDR1 MNHEY, CDR2 SVGAGI. The CDR3 reads CASSYSAENTEAFF. In DNA, the CDR3 is TGTGCCAGCAGTTACTCCGCGGAGAACACTGAAGCTTTCTTT.

CDR3 protein: CASSSLAGLSSYEQYF. The CDR3, as DNA: TGTGCCAGCAGCTCCTTAGCGGGACTCAGCTCCTACGAGCAGTACTTC. V and J are TRBV27 and TRBJ2-7, with 8 bases fitting TRBD2. Trimming removed 6 bases from V and 0 bases from J; junction bases left unmatched: 10. This CDR3 region has 16 residues. The germline gives CDR1 MNHEY, CDR2 SMNVEV (reference sequence).

The CDR3 here is CASSTGGDSPLHF. For the CDR3, the DNA is TGTGCCAGCAGCACCGGAGGTGATTCACCCCTCCACTTT. V is TRBV9 and J is TRBJ1-6; D remains unclear. The CDR3 sequence is 13 residues long. The germline CDR1 and CDR2 sequences are SGDLS and YYNGEE. Between the trimmed V and J ends, which lost 4 bases and 8 bases, there was a span of 10 bases.

The chain has TRBV7-4 and TRBJ2-5; TRBD1 agrees at 7 bases. Trimming took 4 bases from V and 1 from J; bases not matched to a gene: 15. CDR3 length equals 18 residues. The germline CDR1 and CDR2 sequences are SGHVT and SQSDAQ. The CDR3 loop reads CASSSRDRKIDFQETQYF. In nucleotides, the CDR3 is TGTGCCAGCAGCTCCCGGGACAGAAAGATTGATTTCCAAGAGACCCAGTACTTC.

V gene TRBV19 combines with J gene TRBJ2-2, with D possibly called TRBD1 or TRBD2 (6 bases each). Trimming shortened V by 7 bases and J by 1 base, and 13 bases separated the two germline ends. The germline CDR1 and CDR2 sequences are LNHDA and SQIVND (reference sequence). The CDR3 is 15 amino acids. The CDR3: CASKGGHQNTGELFF. In DNA form, the CDR3 reads TGTGCCAGTAAGGGGGGACACCAGAACACCGGGGAGCTGTTTTTT. The full variable domain, rest sourced from reference TRBV19 and TRBJ2-2, is DGGITQSPKYLFRKEGQNVTLSCEQNLNHDAMYWYRQDPGQGLRLIYYSQIVNDFQKGDIAEGYSVSREKKESFPLTVTSAQKNPTAFYLCASKGGHQNTGELFFGEGSRLTVL.

The V and J genes are TRBV7-7 and TRBJ2-5, with D perhaps assigned TRBD1 or TRBD2 (5 bases each). The germline V gene has CDR1 SSHAT and CDR2 FNYEAQ (reference sequence). The CDR3 contains 15 residues. Trimming pared 1 base from V and 5 bases from J, leaving 14 bases between. CDR3 region: CASSLGLGARETQYF. Written as DNA, the CDR3 is TGTGCCAGCAGCTTAGGCCTCGGGGCCAGGGAGACCCAGTACTTC.

The gene calls are TRBV27 and TRBJ2-7; tentative D call: TRBD1 (5 bases). V lost 6 bases to trimming and J lost 2 bases, with 17 bases between them. The germline CDR1 and CDR2 sequences are MNHEY and SMNVEV (reference sequence). The CDR3 runs 15 residues. Written as DNA, the CDR3 is TGTGCCAGCAGACCTAGGGTCGACAGTCCCTACGAGCAGTACGTC. Translation gives CASRPRVDSPYEQYV.

This chain uses TRBV6-1 with TRBJ2-2; no definite D call. The CDR3 runs to 14 residues. Between the trimmed V and J ends, which lost 6 bases and 6 bases, there was a span of 14 bases. Germline V gene sequence: CDR1 MNHNS, CDR2 SASEGT. For the CDR3, the DNA is TGTGCCAGCAGGGTAGGGCCGAGTTCCGGGGAGCTGTTTTTT. It codes for CASRVGPSSGELFF.

The chain links TRBV13 to TRBJ2-1; TRBD2 aligns across 10 bases. The CDR3 runs to 14 residues. Trimming at V came to 5 bases and at J to 9 bases, leaving 7 bases not matched to a gene. CDR1 is PRHDT and CDR2 is FYEKMQ in the germline V gene (reference sequence). The CDR3 protein is CASSRSGRVGEQFF. DNA for the CDR3: TGTGCCAGCAGCCGAAGCGGGAGGGTTGGTGAGCAGTTCTTC.